These T cell receptor beta chains were read from a single sample in a study of shared clonotypes between healthy human individuals. Assay used: immunoSEQ multiplex PCR; TCRdb lists only in-frame clones, some missing. Of under 600,000 clones in the sample, around 77% were seen once. Sample: PBMCs. The source is a woman aged 40-49 years in good health. Some clones in this sample may be carry-over from other donors' samples. The CDR3 runs from the conserved cysteine through the conserved F or W. D genes are given only for firm matches. Not all rows give a size; the values are once, few, many and, for expanded clones, a class.

CDR3nt: TGTGCCAGCAATGCTCGCACAGATACGCAGTATTTT; CDR3aa: CASNARTDTQYF; d_gene: NA; abundance: NA; j_gene: TRBJ2-3; v_gene: TRBV2
CDR3nt: TGTGCCAGCAGCTTAGTCTCAGGGGGGCACACTGAAGCTTTCTTT; CDR3aa: CASSLVSGGHTEAFF; d_gene: TRBD1; abundance: NA; j_gene: TRBJ1-1; v_gene: TRBV7-3
CDR3nt: TGTGCCAGCAGCCATCCGATAACAAGCAAAAGTCGGGCCAACGTCCTGACTTTC; CDR3aa: CASSHPITSKSRANVLTF; d_gene: NA; abundance: NA; j_gene: TRBJ2-6; v_gene: TRBV11-2
CDR3nt: TGTGCCAGCTCACCCTTGGGCCTCGCGGAGCAGTACTTC; CDR3aa: CASSPLGLAEQYF; d_gene: NA; abundance: NA; j_gene: TRBJ2-7; v_gene: TRBV18
CDR3nt: TGTGCCAGCAGCTCACCGGGACGAAGGGAGCAGTACTTC; CDR3aa: CASSSPGRREQYF; d_gene: NA; abundance: NA; j_gene: TRBJ2-7; v_gene: TRBV7-9
CDR3nt: TGTGCCAGCAGACAACAGGTTGTTGATGGCTACACCTTC; CDR3aa: CASRQQVVDGYTF; d_gene: NA; abundance: NA; j_gene: TRBJ1-2; v_gene: TRBV7-9
CDR3nt: TGTGCCAGCAGGGTTGGGACAGGTGGACGGCATGCCGGGGAGCTGTTTTTT; CDR3aa: CASRVGTGGRHAGELFF; d_gene: TRBD1; abundance: many; j_gene: TRBJ2-2; v_gene: TRBV2
CDR3nt: TGTGCCTGGAGTGCAGGGGCTCAGCCCCAGCATTTT; CDR3aa: CAWSAGAQPQHF; d_gene: NA; abundance: NA; j_gene: TRBJ1-5; v_gene: TRBV30
CDR3nt: TGTGCCAGCAGCTTAGGCCGATTGAGATCTCTCCCCCGAACGGATACGCAGTATTTT; CDR3aa: CASSLGRLRSLPRTDTQYF; d_gene: NA; abundance: NA; j_gene: TRBJ2-3; v_gene: TRBV13
CDR3nt: TGTGCCTGGAGTGGGGGGCAGGGCTACAATGAGCAGTTCTTC; CDR3aa: CAWSGGQGYNEQFF; d_gene: NA; abundance: NA; j_gene: TRBJ2-1; v_gene: TRBV30
CDR3nt: TGTGCCAGCAGCACCCGACAGGGCGTTGAAGCTTTCTTT; CDR3aa: CASSTRQGVEAFF; d_gene: TRBD1; abundance: once; j_gene: TRBJ1-1; v_gene: TRBV7-9
CDR3nt: TGTGCCAGCAGTGCCCGGACAGACCCCTTCTACGAGCAGTACTTC; CDR3aa: CASSARTDPFYEQYF; d_gene: NA; abundance: NA; j_gene: TRBJ2-7; v_gene: TRBV6-1
CDR3nt: TGTGCCATCAGCCGCGAAGGGGGCGCATTCGATGAGCAGTTCTTC; CDR3aa: CAISREGGAFDEQFF; d_gene: TRBD1; abundance: NA; j_gene: TRBJ2-1; v_gene: TRBV10-3
CDR3nt: TGTGCCTGGATCGAAGGGATCGCGGGAGGGCCGGGAGAGACCCAGTACTTC; CDR3aa: CAWIEGIAGGPGETQYF; d_gene: TRBD2; abundance: few; j_gene: TRBJ2-5; v_gene: TRBV30
CDR3nt: TGTGCCAGCAGACCCACTAGCGGCTCCTACAATGAGCAGTTCTTC; CDR3aa: CASRPTSGSYNEQFF; d_gene: TRBD2; abundance: many; j_gene: TRBJ2-1; v_gene: TRBV28
CDR3nt: TGTGCCAGCAGCTTAGGACAGGTCAATGAGCAGTTCTTC; CDR3aa: CASSLGQVNEQFF; d_gene: TRBD1; abundance: NA; j_gene: TRBJ2-1; v_gene: TRBV5-4
CDR3nt: TGTGCCATCAGTGACCCTGCTGGGGTCAACGAGCAGTACTTC; CDR3aa: CAISDPAGVNEQYF; d_gene: NA; abundance: NA; j_gene: TRBJ2-7; v_gene: TRBV10-3
CDR3nt: TGTGCCAGCAGTACCCTAGGTTCCTACGAGCAGTACTTC; CDR3aa: CASSTLGSYEQYF; d_gene: NA; abundance: NA; j_gene: TRBJ2-7; v_gene: TRBV6-1
CDR3nt: TGTGCCAGCAGTTTTACCACGGTCACTGAAGCTTTCTTT; CDR3aa: CASSFTTVTEAFF; d_gene: NA; abundance: NA; j_gene: TRBJ1-1; v_gene: TRBV27
CDR3nt: TGTGCCAGCAGCCCCCTAGCGGGATTTGAGACCCAGTACTTC; CDR3aa: CASSPLAGFETQYF; d_gene: TRBD2; abundance: once; j_gene: TRBJ2-5; v_gene: TRBV11-1
CDR3nt: TGTGCCAGCTCACCACCTGAGGGGTCCCGCGAGCAGTACTTC; CDR3aa: CASSPPEGSREQYF; d_gene: NA; abundance: once; j_gene: TRBJ2-7; v_gene: TRBV18
CDR3nt: TGTGCCAGCAGTGAAAGCAGGGCTTCCTACAATGAGCAGTTCTTC; CDR3aa: CASSESRASYNEQFF; d_gene: NA; abundance: NA; j_gene: TRBJ2-1; v_gene: TRBV6-1
CDR3nt: TGTGCCAGTAGTATAGGGACTAGCAGAAGCTCCTACAATGAGCAGTTCTTC; CDR3aa: CASSIGTSRSSYNEQFF; d_gene: TRBD2; abundance: NA; j_gene: TRBJ2-1; v_gene: TRBV19
CDR3nt: TGTGCTAGTGGTTTGGATAAATTCCGGGAGACCCAGTACTTC; CDR3aa: CASGLDKFRETQYF; d_gene: NA; abundance: NA; j_gene: TRBJ2-5; v_gene: TRBV12-5
CDR3nt: TGCAGCGTTGGGGGGAGCAGAGCGCTTGGCTCCTACGAGCAGTACTTC; CDR3aa: CSVGGSRALGSYEQYF; d_gene: NA; abundance: NA; j_gene: TRBJ2-7; v_gene: TRBV29-1
CDR3nt: TGTGCCAGCAGAAAAATGCCGACAGAAGAGACCCAGTACTTC; CDR3aa: CASRKMPTEETQYF; d_gene: NA; abundance: NA; j_gene: TRBJ2-5; v_gene: TRBV28
CDR3nt: TGTGCCAGCAGTTACTCGAGGTCAGGGGTGGAGACCCAGTACTTC; CDR3aa: CASSYSRSGVETQYF; d_gene: NA; abundance: NA; j_gene: TRBJ2-5; v_gene: TRBV6-5
CDR3nt: TGTGCCAGCAGTTTAGGCGGCCACTCTGGGGCCAACGTCCTGACTTTC; CDR3aa: CASSLGGHSGANVLTF; d_gene: NA; abundance: NA; j_gene: TRBJ2-6; v_gene: TRBV28
CDR3nt: TGTGCCAGCTATGGGACTGCTTCCTACGAGCAGTACTTC; CDR3aa: CASYGTASYEQYF; d_gene: NA; abundance: few; j_gene: TRBJ2-7; v_gene: TRBV18
CDR3nt: TGTGCCAGAAGCTTGAGCGGGGCCTGCACAGATACGCAGTATTTT; CDR3aa: CARSLSGACTDTQYF; d_gene: TRBD2; abundance: NA; j_gene: TRBJ2-3; v_gene: TRBV5-3
CDR3nt: TGTGCCAGCAGTTTATTAGCCGGGGAAGGTCTCTCTGGAAACACCATATATTTT; CDR3aa: CASSLLAGEGLSGNTIYF; d_gene: NA; abundance: NA; j_gene: TRBJ1-3; v_gene: TRBV27
CDR3nt: TGTGCCACCAGCAGAGATATACGGTCCGGAAGCCCTGAAGCTTTCTTT; CDR3aa: CATSRDIRSGSPEAFF; d_gene: NA; abundance: NA; j_gene: TRBJ1-1; v_gene: TRBV15
CDR3nt: TGTGCCAGCAGCTGGGCAGGTCAGCCCCAGCATTTT; CDR3aa: CASSWAGQPQHF; d_gene: NA; abundance: once; j_gene: TRBJ1-5; v_gene: TRBV7-2
CDR3nt: TGTGCCAGCAGTTTCCCCGTTCGGCGGGAGTGGAAAGATACGCAGTATTTT; CDR3aa: CASSFPVRREWKDTQYF; d_gene: TRBD2; abundance: NA; j_gene: TRBJ2-3; v_gene: TRBV28
CDR3nt: TGCGCCAGCAGCTTGTCTAGTCCCTTCTACAATGAGCAGTTCTTC; CDR3aa: CASSLSSPFYNEQFF; d_gene: NA; abundance: NA; j_gene: TRBJ2-1; v_gene: TRBV5-1
CDR3nt: TGTGCCAGCAGCTTAGAGTTTCGCCTTGGGGAGACCCAGTACTTC; CDR3aa: CASSLEFRLGETQYF; d_gene: NA; abundance: NA; j_gene: TRBJ2-5; v_gene: TRBV11-2
CDR3nt: TGCAGCGTTAGGTTCAGTCGTCAGGGCTATAGCAATCAGCCCCAGCATTTT; CDR3aa: CSVRFSRQGYSNQPQHF; d_gene: NA; abundance: NA; j_gene: TRBJ1-5; v_gene: TRBV29-1
CDR3nt: TGCAGTGCTAGGCTGCCGGATACGCAGTATTTT; CDR3aa: CSARLPDTQYF; d_gene: NA; abundance: NA; j_gene: TRBJ2-3; v_gene: TRBV20-1
CDR3nt: TGTGCCAGCAGTGAAAGGTCGAGGGGCTGGGAGGGCTACACCTTC; CDR3aa: CASSERSRGWEGYTF; d_gene: NA; abundance: NA; j_gene: TRBJ1-2; v_gene: TRBV6-1
CDR3nt: TGCAGCGTTGAAGGGAGGGGCAATGAGCAGTTCTTC; CDR3aa: CSVEGRGNEQFF; d_gene: NA; abundance: few; j_gene: TRBJ2-1; v_gene: TRBV29-1
CDR3nt: TGCAGCGCCTCCGGGACAGGGACCACCGGGGAGCTGTTTTTT; CDR3aa: CSASGTGTTGELFF; d_gene: TRBD1; abundance: NA; j_gene: TRBJ2-2; v_gene: TRBV29-1
CDR3nt: TGCGCCAGCAGCCCAGACAGGGGCGGCGAGCAGTACTTC; CDR3aa: CASSPDRGGEQYF; d_gene: TRBD1; abundance: NA; j_gene: TRBJ2-7; v_gene: TRBV10-1
CDR3nt: TGTGCCAGCAGCCCACAGGGAAATTCACCCCTCCACTTT; CDR3aa: CASSPQGNSPLHF; d_gene: NA; abundance: NA; j_gene: TRBJ1-6; v_gene: TRBV11-2
CDR3nt: TGTGCCAGCAGCTTACCCTCCGGGACCTATGGCTACACCTTC; CDR3aa: CASSLPSGTYGYTF; d_gene: NA; abundance: NA; j_gene: TRBJ1-2; v_gene: TRBV7-2
CDR3nt: TGTGCCAGCAGCCCGTACGGGTCTCTTGACACCGGGGAGCTGTTTTTT; CDR3aa: CASSPYGSLDTGELFF; d_gene: NA; abundance: NA; j_gene: TRBJ2-2; v_gene: TRBV5-4
CDR3nt: TGTGCCAGCAGCCCACTGCCGAATCCGGGGGAGGGCCCGTTCTTC; CDR3aa: CASSPLPNPGEGPFF; d_gene: TRBD2; abundance: NA; j_gene: TRBJ2-1; v_gene: TRBV5-5
CDR3nt: TGTGCCAGCAGCACCCGGACAGGGGGGAACACCGGGGAGCTGTTTTTT; CDR3aa: CASSTRTGGNTGELFF; d_gene: TRBD1; abundance: NA; j_gene: TRBJ2-2; v_gene: TRBV7-3
CDR3nt: TGTGCCAGCTCGCCCCGGGCCCTGACCGGGGAGCTGTTTTTT; CDR3aa: CASSPRALTGELFF; d_gene: NA; abundance: NA; j_gene: TRBJ2-2; v_gene: TRBV18
CDR3nt: TGTGCCAGCAGTTTATATGGGCGGGGGGGCACTGAAGCTTTCTTT; CDR3aa: CASSLYGRGGTEAFF; d_gene: NA; abundance: NA; j_gene: TRBJ1-1; v_gene: TRBV28
CDR3nt: TGTGCCAGCAGCGTAGGGACTAGCGGGAGTTTCCAAGAGACCCAGTACTTC; CDR3aa: CASSVGTSGSFQETQYF; d_gene: TRBD2; abundance: NA; j_gene: TRBJ2-5; v_gene: TRBV7-3
CDR3nt: TGCGCCAGCAGCCACATACTCCGGATACGGAATTCACCCCTCCACTTT; CDR3aa: CASSHILRIRNSPLHF; d_gene: NA; abundance: NA; j_gene: TRBJ1-6; v_gene: TRBV4-3
CDR3nt: TGCGCCAGCAGCTGGGGACAGGCGAACACCGGGGAGCTGTTTTTT; CDR3aa: CASSWGQANTGELFF; d_gene: TRBD1; abundance: NA; j_gene: TRBJ2-2; v_gene: TRBV5-1
CDR3nt: TGCGCCAGCAGCTCTGACCCTTCTAGCACAGATACGCAGTATTTT; CDR3aa: CASSSDPSSTDTQYF; d_gene: NA; abundance: NA; j_gene: TRBJ2-3; v_gene: TRBV5-1